The 7 T cell receptor beta chains below all came from one sample that was sequenced in a study of CD8 T cells in Susac syndrome. Random hexamers were used to reverse transcribe about 0.5 to 1 ug of RNA. In TCRdb, the immunoSEQ multiplex PCR reads were re-called with MiXCR into one record per CDR3 protein. Among approximately 190,000 distinct CDR3 sequences listed, about 94% were seen once. Sequenced input: CD4+ T cells from PBMCs. The receptors were gathered from a human donor in good health.

This chain connects TRBV28 to TRBJ2-2; no clear D gene. Germline-derived CDR1 and CDR2 are MDHEN and SYDVKM. Trimming left V 3 bases short and J 4 bases short, with 18 bases between. The CDR3 consists of 17 residues. CDR3 in amino acids: CASSFTHVGAVTGELFF. CDR3 in DNA: TGTGCCAGCAGTTTTACACACGTCGGCGCGGTCACCGGGGAGCTGTTTTTT.

The V call is TRBV6-2 or TRBV6-3, the J call TRBJ2-2, with D hard to call. The V gene lost 2 bases and the J gene lost 0 bases, with 7 bases spanning the gap. The germline gives CDR1 MNHEY, CDR2 SVGEGT. This CDR3 spans 15 amino acids. DNA for the CDR3: TGTGCCAGCAGTTACGGGCTAACGAACACCGGGGAGCTGTTTTTT. Its protein product is CASSYGLTNTGELFF.

This clonotype was recorded once. V is TRBV9 and J is TRBJ1-5, with 7 bases that match TRBD1. The CDR3 has 14 amino acids. The V and J ends lost 4 bases and 5 bases, in that order; junction bases with no gene match: 6. Germline CDR1 is SGDLS and CDR2 is YYNGEE. CDR3 sequence reads: CASSHGTDYQPQHF. The CDR3, as DNA: TGTGCCAGCAGCCACGGGACAGATTATCAGCCCCAGCATTTT.

Concerning this clonotype: Its ends do not fully match the called genes, so a read error is possible. V usage is TRBV7-7 and J usage is TRBJ2-7; D remains unclear. The CDR3 consists of 13 residues. Germline V gives CDR1 SSHAT, CDR2 FNYEAQ (reference sequence). DNA for the CDR3: TGTGCTAGCAGCCCCAAAGTAGGGTCGGCGCAGTACTTC. It is translated as CASSPKVGSAQYF.

V gene TRBV19 combines with J gene TRBJ1-6; 9 nucleotides line up with TRBD1. The length of the CDR3 is 15 residues. CDR1 is LNHDA, CDR2 SQIVND, per germline (reference sequence). V lost 5 bases, J lost 7 bases, and 6 bases stayed unmatched. Here the CDR3 DNA reads TGTGCCAGTAGTGAGACCGGGACAGGGAATTCACCCCTCCACTTT. Translated, it gives CASSETGTGNSPLHF.

This clonotype has a single count. The gene calls are TRBV4-3 and TRBJ2-2, with D possibly TRBD2 on 7 matching bases. The germline V gene encodes CDR1 LGHNA and CDR2 YSLEER. CDR3 length equals 16 residues. V lost 5 bases, J lost 1 base, and 14 bases lay in between. The CDR3, as DNA: TGCGCCAGCAGCTTAGGGGGGGCACTGAACACCGGGGAGCTGTTTTTT. It codes for CASSLGGALNTGELFF.

This clonotype came up once. The rearrangement links TRBV20-1 to TRBJ1-3, with D unclear. Per germline, CDR1 DFQATT and CDR2 SNEGSKA (reference sequence). The CDR3 length is 13 residues. Trimming cost V 4 bases and J 3 bases, with 10 bases left between them. The CDR3 DNA is TGCAGTGCTACACCCCGAGTTGGAAACACCATATATTTT. Translating it yields CSATPRVGNTIYF.